The 26 T cell receptor beta chains reported below all come from one sample, sequenced in a study of identical twins. TCRdb used MiXCR to reprocess the 5' RACE reads, holding one entry per CDR3 protein. The sample has about 340,000 distinct CDR3 sequences, roughly 10% seen once. The sample taken for sequencing was naive T cells sorted from blood. The receptor source for this set is a woman in her forties or fifties in good health.

This clonotype was recorded a few times. The chain combines TRBV4-1 with TRBJ1-3; 10 bases are shared with TRBD1. Losses at the gene ends were 4 bases for V and 3 bases for J; bases not matched to a gene: 6. The germline V gene has CDR1 MGHRA and CDR2 YSYEKL. CDR3 length equals 16 residues. CDR3 loop: CASSREGTGVGNTIYF. The CDR3, as DNA: TGCGCCAGCAGCCGAGAAGGGACAGGGGTTGGAAACACCATATATTTT.

This clonotype has more than one count but fewer than ten. The chain employs TRBV4-1 and TRBJ2-3, with D perhaps matching TRBD2 (5 bases). Germline assignment: CDR1 MGHRA and CDR2 YSYEKL. The CDR3 is made up of 16 amino acids. Between the trimmed V and J ends, which lost 0 bases and 0 bases, there was a span of 10 bases. Here the CDR3 DNA reads TGCGCCAGCAGCCAAGAGGCCGGGGTTAGCACAGATACGCAGTATTTT. Translated, it gives CASSQEAGVSTDTQYF.

The CDR3 nucleotides are TGTGCCACCAGCAGAGACAATCTAGAGACCCAGTACTTC. Translated: CATSRDNLETQYF. The chain couples TRBV15 to TRBJ2-5; no reliable D call. This CDR3 has 13 residues. Germline-derived CDR1 and CDR2 are LNHNV and YYDKDF (reference sequence). Trimming left V 0 bases short and J 4 bases short, with 6 bases between.

The table lists this clonotype with a few counts. The gene calls are TRBV12-5 and TRBJ2-3; TRBD1 might be the D (6 bases). CDR1 is LGHNT, CDR2 FRNRAP, per germline. V gave up 5 bases and J gave up 0 bases, with 9 bases separating them. CDR3 length: 14 residues. The CDR3 spells CASGHGQSTDTQYF. The CDR3 coding sequence is TGTGCTAGTGGTCATGGACAGAGCACAGATACGCAGTATTTT.

The rearrangement uses TRBV9 and TRBJ2-7; perhaps TRBD1 as D (6 bases). Trimming cost V 4 bases and J 7 bases, with 21 bases left between them. The CDR3 spans 15 residues. Germline V gene data show CDR1 as SGDLS and CDR2 as YYNGEE. In DNA form, the CDR3 reads TGTGCCAGCAGCCCAGTCGGGACACACTTCGGTGAGCAGTACTTC. It is translated as CASSPVGTHFGEQYF.

This clonotype turned up a few times. The chain is built from TRBV20-1 and TRBJ2-3; 8 bases match TRBD1. This CDR3 comprises 17 residues. Trimming removed 6 bases from V and 0 bases from J; junction bases left unmatched: 14. Germline V lookup: CDR1 DFQATT, CDR2 SNEGSKA (reference sequence). CDR3 sequence (DNA): TGCAGTGCCCGCATCTACCCGGGACAGGCTAGCACAGATACGCAGTATTTT. The encoded protein is CSARIYPGQASTDTQYF.

The chain carries TRBV27 and TRBJ1-1; TRBD1 matches at 9 bases. V dropped 0 bases and J dropped 5; count of bases not matched to a gene: 16. The CDR3 loop spans 19 amino acids. CDR1 is MNHEY, CDR2 SMNVEV, per germline (reference sequence). As DNA, the CDR3 is TGTGCCAGCAGTTTATCCGTTTGGGACAGGGTTACAATTGGGACTGAAGCTTTCTTT. Translating gives CASSLSVWDRVTIGTEAFF.

The CDR3 nucleotides read TGCGCCAGCAGCCCCCTTCAGGGATCGAAAGAAAAACTGTTTTTT. Amino acids: CASSPLQGSKEKLFF. The V gene is TRBV5-1, the J gene TRBJ1-4; a possible D gene is TRBD1 (5 bases). V lost 4 bases and J lost 8, with 18 bases in between. Germline assignment: CDR1 SGHRS and CDR2 YFSETQ. The CDR3 has 15 amino acids.

This clonotype showed up many times. This chain links TRBV6-1 with TRBJ2-1; 9 nucleotides agree with TRBD2. Losses at the gene ends were 6 bases for V and 13 bases for J; bases not matched to a gene: 4. CDR3 length: 11 residues. CDR1 and CDR2 from the germline V gene are MNHNS and SASEGT. This chain's CDR3 is CASRLAGPQFF. DNA of the CDR3: TGTGCCAGCAGGCTAGCGGGGCCACAGTTCTTC.

The sample holds many counts of this clonotype. The chain uses TRBV6-5 and TRBJ2-1, with 10 bases identical to TRBD2. This CDR3 comprises 14 residues. Germline V gene data show CDR1 as MNHEY and CDR2 as SVGAGI. The trim removed 9 bases at V and 3 bases at J, leaving 5 bases unmatched. The CDR3 here is CASTGTSVYNEQFF. The CDR3 DNA sequence: TGTGCCAGTACCGGGACTAGCGTCTACAATGAGCAGTTCTTC.

This clonotype was detected a few times. V usage is TRBV5-1 and J usage is TRBJ2-7; 9 bases match TRBD2. The CDR3 runs to 15 residues. Germline V gives CDR1 SGHRS, CDR2 YFSETQ. Germline trimming cut 3 bases from V and 5 bases from J; bases unmatched to any gene: 9. CDR3 amino acids: CASSSLSGSWDEQYF. CDR3 bases: TGCGCCAGCAGCTCCCTTAGCGGGAGCTGGGACGAGCAGTACTTC.

This clonotype has only a few counts. The rearrangement links TRBV20-1 to TRBJ2-5, with TRBD1 as a possible D gene (6 bases). This CDR3 is built from 15 residues. CDR1 DFQATT and CDR2 SNEGSKA come from the germline V gene (reference sequence). V gave up 0 bases and J gave up 2 bases, with 13 bases separating them. Here the CDR3 reads CSARDKQGWQETQYF. CDR3 bases: TGCAGTGCTAGAGATAAACAGGGCTGGCAAGAGACCCAGTACTTC.

There are a few counts of this clonotype. The V call is TRBV7-8, the J call TRBJ2-7; no reliable D call. Germline CDR1 and CDR2: SGHVS and FQNEAQ. Between the trimmed V and J ends, which lost 1 base and 2 bases, there was a span of 9 bases. The CDR3 is 14 amino acids. This CDR3 is CASSLGLQPYEQYF. The CDR3 nucleotides read TGTGCCAGCAGCTTAGGTTTACAGCCCTACGAGCAGTACTTC.

The chain combines TRBV19 with TRBJ2-3; D perhaps matches TRBD2 (5 bases). V lost 3 bases and J 3 bases, leaving 10 bases between the germline ends. Germline CDR1 and CDR2: LNHDA and SQIVND (reference sequence). The CDR3 runs 14 residues. CDR3 amino acids: CASSIGADTDTQYF. The CDR3, as DNA: TGTGCCAGTAGTATCGGAGCGGATACAGATACGCAGTATTTT.

Regarding this clonotype: Lacking the conserved final phenylalanine or tryptophan, this CDR3 likely reflects a read error. The V call is TRBV5-1, the J call TRBJ2-1; 9 nucleotides match TRBD2. Unmatched junction bases numbered 13, after V lost 4 bases and J lost 8 bases. This CDR3 spans 16 amino acids. The V gene's germline CDR1 is SGHRS and CDR2 YFSETQ. The CDR3 is CASSPLRGGRGDEQFL. CDR3 nucleotide sequence: TGCGCCAGCAGCCCCCTTCGGGGCGGGAGGGGTGATGAGCAGTTCTTG.

The chain joins TRBV2 to TRBJ2-5; tentative D call: TRBD1 (5 bases). Germline CDR1 and CDR2: SNHLY and FYNNEI. V gave up 0 bases and J gave up 2 bases, with 19 bases separating them. This CDR3 is built from 18 residues. CDR3 sequence (DNA): TGTGCCAGCAGTGAAGCGCAGGGAACCCCGAACGTACAAGAGACCCAGTACTTC. It encodes CASSEAQGTPNVQETQYF.

The chain is built from TRBV28 and TRBJ2-7; D not resolved. V was trimmed by 8 bases and J by 3 bases, leaving 11 bases between them. Germline V gene data show CDR1 as MDHEN and CDR2 as SYDVKM. The CDR3 totals 12 residues. CDR3 in amino acids: CASSVIGYEQYF. CDR3 coding DNA: TGTGCCAGCTCCGTGATAGGCTACGAGCAGTACTTC.

V is TRBV9 and J is TRBJ2-3; no clear D gene. Germline CDR1 is SGDLS and CDR2 is YYNGEE. V was clipped by 0 bases and J by 3 bases, with 11 bases between them. This CDR3 is 15 amino acids long. The CDR3 DNA reads TGTGCCAGCAGCGTAGATGAACGTTGGACAGATACGCAGTATTTT. The encoded protein is CASSVDERWTDTQYF.

V usage is TRBV5-1 and J usage is TRBJ1-2, with a weak D call TRBD1 (6 bases). Germline values: CDR1 SGHRS, CDR2 YFSETQ. V was pared by 6 bases and J by 8 bases, with 14 bases between. CDR3 length: 12 residues. The CDR3 region is CASTDDRTGYTF. In nucleotides, the CDR3 is TGCGCCAGCACAGACGACAGGACCGGCTACACCTTC.

This clonotype was observed many times. A read error may account for a junction end that differs from germline. V usage is TRBV5-1 and J usage is TRBJ1-2, with D perhaps TRBD1 (6 bases). CDR1 is SGHRS and CDR2 is YFSETQ in the germline V gene. This CDR3 comprises 13 residues. CDR3: CASSLGGDYGYTF. In DNA form, the CDR3 reads TGTGCCAGCAGCCTAGGGGGGGACTATGGCTACACCTTC.

This clonotype came up a few times. The chain combines TRBV20-1 with TRBJ2-5; unclear D gene. The CDR3 sequence is 10 residues long. V lost 6 bases and J 1 base, leaving 3 bases between the germline ends. Germline V gene data show CDR1 as DFQATT and CDR2 as SNEGSKA (reference sequence). For the CDR3, the DNA is TGCAGTGCGGGCCAAGAGACCCAGTACTTC. As protein: CSAGQETQYF.

This clonotype has ten or more counts. The V gene is TRBV24-1, the J gene TRBJ1-2, with D maybe TRBD1 (6 bases). CDR3 length: 13 amino acids. Germline V gene sequence: CDR1 KGHDR, CDR2 SFDVKD. The germline V and J ends were trimmed by 12 bases and 7 bases, with 20 bases remaining between them. CDR3 in DNA: TGTGCCGAACCGGCCAGGGGCGACGGTGGCTACACCTTC. This gives the protein CAEPARGDGGYTF.

The chain combines TRBV3-1 with TRBJ2-6; D gene uncertain. CDR1 LGHDT and CDR2 YNNKEL come from the germline V gene (reference sequence). This CDR3 comprises 13 residues. Trimming cost V 10 bases and J 2 bases, with 9 bases left between them. The CDR3 loop reads CATAKAGANVLTF. Written as DNA, the CDR3 is TGTGCCACCGCCAAAGCTGGGGCCAACGTCCTGACTTTC.

This clonotype came up a few times. The chain couples TRBV5-1 to TRBJ2-5, with 9 nucleotides matching TRBD1. This CDR3 contains 16 residues. Germline trimming cut 1 base from V and 4 bases from J; bases unmatched to any gene: 8. Looked up from germline, CDR1 is SGHRS and CDR2 is YFSETQ. CDR3 DNA: TGCGCCAGCAGCTTGTGGGACAGGGTATCAGGAGAGACCCAGTACTTC. This codes for CASSLWDRVSGETQYF. Complete variable domain (other parts from reference TRBV5-1 and TRBJ2-5): KAGVTQTPRYLIKTRGQQVTLSCSPISGHRSVSWYQQTPGQGLQFLFEYFSETQRNKGNFPGRFSGRQFSNSRSEMNVSTLELGDSALYLCASSLWDRVSGETQYFGPGTRLLVL.

This clonotype was picked up a small number of times. The chain links TRBV7-6 to TRBJ1-2; no firm D call. This CDR3 comprises 15 residues. V gave up 5 bases and J gave up 8 bases, with 21 bases separating them. Per germline, CDR1 SGHVS and CDR2 FNYEAQ. CDR3 coding DNA: TGTGCCAGCAGCCCCCTCTCTCAGTCATCGGAGGGCTACACCTTC. Encoded protein: CASSPLSQSSEGYTF.

This chain links TRBV27 with TRBJ2-7; tentatively, D is TRBD2 (6 bases). Germline CDR1 and CDR2: MNHEY and SMNVEV (reference sequence). The CDR3 has 15 residues. V was trimmed by 0 bases and J by 3 bases, leaving 12 bases between them. CDR3 protein: CASSLSGLPIYEQYF. The CDR3 DNA follows: TGTGCCAGCAGTTTATCGGGACTCCCGATCTACGAGCAGTACTTC.